Presented here are 14 T cell receptor beta chains from one specimen sequenced in a study of T cell changes during pregnancy in multiple sclerosis. Repertoires were generated with immunoSEQ multiplex PCR, while TCRdb's copy carries only in-frame clones and drops some. The table records about 130,000 clones, about 95% of them present only once. The starting material was peripheral blood, obtained after pregnancy. The receptors were gathered from a female donor with multiple sclerosis, enrolled in a pregnancy study.

The V call is TRBV7-8, the J call TRBJ2-5; D ambiguous. Per germline, CDR1 SGHVS and CDR2 FQNEAQ. The CDR3 covers 14 residues. V lost 5 bases and J lost 1, with 11 bases in between. DNA for the CDR3: TGTGCCAGCAGCCAACGACGGAGCCAAGAGACCCAGTACTTC. Translated: CASSQRRSQETQYF.

This clone showed up just once. The CDR3, as DNA: TGTGCCAGCAGTTACAGGGGGCACACTGAAGCTTTCTTT. Its protein product is CASSYRGHTEAFF. The V gene is TRBV28, the J gene TRBJ1-1; TRBD1 matches 9 bases. The V segment lost 4 bases and the J segment 3 bases; nucleotides outside the gene matches: 0. CDR1 is MDHEN and CDR2 is SYDVKM in the germline V gene. CDR3 length: 13 residues.

The chain carries TRBV7-9 and TRBJ2-7; the match to TRBD1 covers 7 bases. The CDR3 contains 17 residues. Germline V gives CDR1 SEHNR, CDR2 FQNEAQ (reference sequence). Unmatched junction bases numbered 13, after V lost 2 bases and J lost 3 bases. DNA of the CDR3: TGTGCCAGCAGCTTAAATTCACGGACAGGCCCCTTCTACGAGCAGTACTTC. Protein: CASSLNSRTGPFYEQYF.

The chain recombines TRBV10-2 with TRBJ2-7, with D perhaps matching TRBD1 (6 bases). Germline V lookup: CDR1 WSHSY, CDR2 SAAADI. Trimming left V 5 bases short and J 3 bases short, with 17 bases between. This CDR3 is 15 amino acids long. CDR3 in amino acids: CASSQRSGDFYEQYF. The DNA for the CDR3 is TGCGCCAGCAGTCAGCGGTCAGGGGATTTCTACGAGCAGTACTTC.

The V gene is TRBV19, the J gene TRBJ2-6; 10 bases match TRBD2. CDR1 is LNHDA, CDR2 SQIVND, per germline (reference sequence). The CDR3 spans 16 residues. Trimming at V came to 6 bases and at J to 4 bases, leaving 6 bases not matched to a gene. The CDR3 nucleotides are TGTGCCAGTAGGAGCGGGAGGGCGGCCGGGGCCAACGTCCTGACTTTC. Translating it yields CASRSGRAAGANVLTF.

The chain employs TRBV27 and TRBJ2-7, with TRBD2 matching 11 bases. V lost 3 bases and J lost 4; bases outside the gene matches: 5. Germline CDR1 reads MNHEY; CDR2 reads SMNVEV (reference sequence). The CDR3 has 15 amino acids. CDR3 bases: TGTGCCAGCAGTTTTCTAGCGGGGGGCGGGTACGAGCAGTACTTC. Amino acids: CASSFLAGGGYEQYF.

The chain joins TRBV19 to TRBJ2-7; 8 nucleotides line up with TRBD2. The CDR3 consists of 14 residues. J lost 3 bases, V lost 5 bases, and 6 bases had no gene match. From germline, CDR1 is LNHDA and CDR2 SQIVND (reference sequence). The chain's CDR3 is CASSEREFGYEQYF. The CDR3 DNA follows: TGTGCCAGTAGTGAGCGGGAGTTTGGCTACGAGCAGTACTTC.

This chain joins TRBV7-2 and TRBJ2-1; 7 positions agree with TRBD2. V trimming: 3 bases; J trimming: 0 bases; junction bases outside the gene matches: 8. The CDR3 length is 17 residues. Germline values: CDR1 SGHTA, CDR2 FQGNSA. The CDR3 nucleotides are TGTGCCAGCAGCTTGTACGGGAGGCTGAGCTCCTACAATGAGCAGTTCTTC. Translated: CASSLYGRLSSYNEQFF.

The chain's CDR3 is CASSLGGGEGEQYF. CDR3 bases: TGTGCCAGCAGCTTAGGAGGGGGAGAGGGCGAGCAGTACTTC. The chain couples TRBV7-6 to TRBJ2-7, with a possible D match to TRBD1 (6 bases). This CDR3 has 14 amino acids. The V gene's germline CDR1 is SGHVS and CDR2 FNYEAQ. With 1 base removed from V and 6 bases from J, the gap between germline ends came to 13 bases. Full variable domain (outside the CDR3, taken from reference TRBV7-6 and TRBJ2-7): GAGVSQSPRYKVTKRGQDVALRCDPISGHVSLYWYRQALGQGPEFLTYFNYEAQQDKSGLPNDRFSAERPEGSISTLTIQRTEQRDSAMYRCASSLGGGEGEQYFGPGTRLTVT.

The chain uses TRBV19 and TRBJ2-7; D might be TRBD1 (6 bases). This CDR3 has 16 amino acids. Between the trimmed V and J ends, which lost 3 bases and 0 bases, there was a span of 15 bases. Per germline, CDR1 LNHDA and CDR2 SQIVND (reference sequence). The chain's CDR3 is CASSIKTGLISYEQYF. CDR3 nucleotides: TGTGCCAGTAGTATTAAAACAGGGCTAATCTCCTACGAGCAGTACTTC.

The V gene is TRBV30, the J gene TRBJ1-1; the D gene is possibly TRBD1 (5 bases). The CDR3 runs 12 residues. Trimming took off 2 bases at V and 8 bases at J, with 12 bases between the two ends. The germline V gene encodes CDR1 GTSNPN and CDR2 SVGIG (reference sequence). For the CDR3, the DNA is TGTGCCTGGAGTAAGGCGGGACCCGAAGCTTTCTTT. Translation gives CAWSKAGPEAFF.

The chain joins TRBV4-1 to TRBJ2-7, with 10 positions matching TRBD1. Trimming took 1 base from V and 3 from J; bases not matched to a gene: 6. Germline loops: CDR1 MGHRA, CDR2 YSYEKL. The CDR3 runs to 16 residues. The CDR3 DNA reads TGCGCCAGCAGCCAAGGGACAGGGGGTTACCACTACGAGCAGTACTTC. Translated: CASSQGTGGYHYEQYF.

The gene calls are TRBV27 and TRBJ1-2; TRBD1 might be the D (5 bases). Per germline, CDR1 MNHEY and CDR2 SMNVEV (reference sequence). The length of the CDR3 is 16 residues. V shed 4 bases and J shed 5 bases, with 20 bases lying between them. CDR3: CASSYRFIRAGYGYTF. The CDR3 DNA reads TGTGCCAGCAGTTATCGATTCATCAGGGCGGGGTATGGCTACACCTTC.

The chain carries TRBV2 and TRBJ2-2; weak D call: TRBD2 (7 bases). The CDR3 runs 15 residues. Germline CDR1 reads SNHLY; CDR2 reads FYNNEI. The germline V and J ends were trimmed by 2 bases and 5 bases, with 12 bases remaining between them. The CDR3 reads CASSESGGLTGELFF. In DNA form, the CDR3 reads TGTGCCAGCAGTGAATCCGGGGGGCTAACCGGGGAGCTGTTTTTT.